Listed below are T cell receptor beta chains from one sample, sequenced in a study of brain T cells in children with intractable seizures. Assay: immunoSEQ multiplex PCR; the TCRdb copy retains only in-frame clones and omits some. The table has about 340,000 clones, 93% seen once. The material was peripheral blood, obtained 4 to 5 months after surgery. The receptors were sampled from a boy younger than two with tuberous sclerosis and intractable seizures. The CDR3 runs from the conserved cysteine through the conserved F or W. The D gene is left open where the match is weak. The size of a clone is reported for some rows only, either as once, few or many, or as a class for expanded clones.

v_gene: TRBV9
j_gene: TRBJ2-1
d_gene: -
abundance: -
CDR3nt: TGTGCCAGCAGCGTAGAGGGGGGTAGCTCCTACAATGAGCAGTTCTTC
CDR3aa: CASSVEGGSSYNEQFF

v_gene: TRBV9
j_gene: TRBJ1-5
d_gene: -
abundance: -
CDR3nt: TGTGCCAGCAGCCGCGAGGGGGGGTTCAATCAGCCCCAGCATTTT
CDR3aa: CASSREGGFNQPQHF

v_gene: TRBV6-1
j_gene: TRBJ1-2
d_gene: -
abundance: -
CDR3nt: TGTGCCAGCAGTGAGGATCAGGGGAGGCACTATGGCTACACCTTC
CDR3aa: CASSEDQGRHYGYTF

v_gene: TRBV4-1
j_gene: TRBJ2-7
d_gene: TRBD2
abundance: -
CDR3nt: TGCGCCAGCAGCCAACCGGGACTAGCGGGTTATTCTTACGAGCAGTACTTC
CDR3aa: CASSQPGLAGYSYEQYF

v_gene: TRBV10-3
j_gene: TRBJ2-3
d_gene: -
abundance: -
CDR3nt: TGTGCCACAGGACAGTCGGCAGATACGCAGTATTTT
CDR3aa: CATGQSADTQYF

v_gene: TRBV6-1
j_gene: TRBJ2-7
d_gene: -
abundance: -
CDR3nt: TGTGCCAGCAGTGAACTTGGGACCTCCTACGAGCAGTACTTC
CDR3aa: CASSELGTSYEQYF

v_gene: TRBV28
j_gene: TRBJ2-1
d_gene: TRBD1
abundance: -
CDR3nt: TGTGCCAGCAGTTATCCTGACAGGGTTAGGAACAATGAGCAGTTCTTC
CDR3aa: CASSYPDRVRNNEQFF

v_gene: TRBV28
j_gene: TRBJ1-2
d_gene: -
abundance: -
CDR3nt: TGTGCCAGCAGCCCCCAAGCTAAGGGTCCGGACTACACCTTC
CDR3aa: CASSPQAKGPDYTF

v_gene: TRBV7-3
j_gene: TRBJ1-1
d_gene: -
abundance: -
CDR3nt: TGTGCCAGCAGCTTAATCAGGGTAATACGGAACACTGAAGCTTTCTTT
CDR3aa: CASSLIRVIRNTEAFF

v_gene: TRBV15
j_gene: TRBJ2-6
d_gene: -
abundance: -
CDR3nt: TGTGCCACCAGCAGAGGGGGGGCTGGGGCCAACGTCCTGACTTTC
CDR3aa: CATSRGGAGANVLTF

v_gene: TRBV11-2
j_gene: TRBJ1-1
d_gene: -
abundance: -
CDR3nt: TGTGCCAGCAGCTTGGAAGTATACACTGAAGCTTTCTTT
CDR3aa: CASSLEVYTEAFF

v_gene: TRBV23-1
j_gene: TRBJ1-1
d_gene: -
abundance: once
CDR3nt: TGCGCCAGCGTAAGGGCCAAAGGGTTTTTGAACACTGAAGCTTTCTTT
CDR3aa: CASVRAKGFLNTEAFF

v_gene: TRBV4-1
j_gene: TRBJ2-5
d_gene: TRBD2
abundance: -
CDR3nt: TGCGCCAGCAGCCAAGCGACTAGCGGGGGGGCCTTTGAGACCCAGTACTTC
CDR3aa: CASSQATSGGAFETQYF

v_gene: TRBV2
j_gene: TRBJ1-5
d_gene: TRBD1
abundance: few
CDR3nt: TGTGCCAGCAACAGGGGGCTCGGTCAGCCCCAGCATTTT
CDR3aa: CASNRGLGQPQHF

v_gene: TRBV5-1
j_gene: TRBJ1-2
d_gene: -
abundance: -
CDR3nt: TGCGCCAGCAGCCTCGAACAGGGTGTCGTCTACACCTTC
CDR3aa: CASSLEQGVVYTF

v_gene: TRBV13
j_gene: TRBJ2-1
d_gene: TRBD2
abundance: -
CDR3nt: TGTGCCAGCAGCTTACGGGAGGGCCCCTACAATGAGCAGTTCTTC
CDR3aa: CASSLREGPYNEQFF

v_gene: TRBV3-1/TRBV3-2
j_gene: TRBJ2-5
d_gene: -
abundance: -
CDR3nt: TGTGCCAGCAGCGCCCGGGACCTCCAAGAGACCCAGTACTTC
CDR3aa: CASSARDLQETQYF

v_gene: TRBV20-1
j_gene: TRBJ2-5
d_gene: TRBD2
abundance: -
CDR3nt: TGCAGTGCTAGTCCGGGACTAGCGGGGGTAACGACCCAGTACTTC
CDR3aa: CSASPGLAGVTTQYF

v_gene: TRBV12-3/TRBV12-4
j_gene: TRBJ1-2
d_gene: -
abundance: -
CDR3nt: TGTGCCAGCAGTTCGGGGTCCTATGGCTACACCTTC
CDR3aa: CASSSGSYGYTF

v_gene: TRBV6-5
j_gene: TRBJ1-3
d_gene: -
abundance: few
CDR3nt: TGTGCCACCCAGAAGTGGGACACCTCTGGAAACACCATATATTTT
CDR3aa: CATQKWDTSGNTIYF